This T cell receptor (beta chain) was sequenced for a study of response to subunit inactivated influenza vaccine. In its sample, this clonotype was seen many times. Its antigen remains unknown. Each CDR3 protein gets one entry after TCRdb re-called the RT-PCR reads with MiXCR. The table lists more than 600,000 distinct CDR3 sequences, about a fifth of them singletons. The length of the CDR3 is 12 residues. Germline V gene lookup returns CDR1 SGHRS and CDR2 YFSETQ. Trimming stripped 3 bases from V and 6 bases from J, with 9 bases between. Study-level points and caveats: T cells newly recruited by each seasonal influenza vaccination are few, the authors suggested.

This clonotype originated in a man aged 45-60 years who received an inactivated influenza vaccine. This sample comprised PBMCs from blood, obtained around 5 days after vaccination. J is TRBJ1-2 and V is TRBV5-1; weak D call: TRBD1 (5 bases). CDR3 DNA: TGCGCCAGCAGCTCGTGGGGCGATGGCTACACCTTC. Translating it yields CASSSWGDGYTF.